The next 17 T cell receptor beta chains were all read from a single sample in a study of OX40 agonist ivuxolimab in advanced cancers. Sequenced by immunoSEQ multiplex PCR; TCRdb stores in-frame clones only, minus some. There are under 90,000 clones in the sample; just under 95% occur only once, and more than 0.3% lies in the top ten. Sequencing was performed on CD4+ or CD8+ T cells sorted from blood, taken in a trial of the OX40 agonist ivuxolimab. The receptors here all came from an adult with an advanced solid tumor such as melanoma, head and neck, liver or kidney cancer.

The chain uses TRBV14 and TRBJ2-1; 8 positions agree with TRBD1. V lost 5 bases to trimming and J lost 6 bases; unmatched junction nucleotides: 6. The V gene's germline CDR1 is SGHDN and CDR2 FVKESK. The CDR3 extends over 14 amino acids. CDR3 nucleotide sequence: TGTGCCAGCAGCGAACAAACAGGGGGCAATGAGCAGTTCTTC. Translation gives CASSEQTGGNEQFF.

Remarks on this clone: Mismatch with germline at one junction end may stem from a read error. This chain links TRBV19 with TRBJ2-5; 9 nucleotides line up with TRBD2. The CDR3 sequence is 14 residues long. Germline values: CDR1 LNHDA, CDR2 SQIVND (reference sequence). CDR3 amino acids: CTSSKTSGQETQYF. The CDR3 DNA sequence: TGTACCAGTAGTAAGACTAGCGGCCAAGAGACCCAGTACTTC.

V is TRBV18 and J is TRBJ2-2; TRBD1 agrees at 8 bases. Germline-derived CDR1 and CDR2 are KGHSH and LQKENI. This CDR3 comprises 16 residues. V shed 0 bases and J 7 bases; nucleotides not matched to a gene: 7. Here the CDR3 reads CASSPPTGGRSGELFF. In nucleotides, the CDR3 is TGTGCCAGCTCACCACCTACAGGGGGGCGAAGCGGGGAGCTGTTTTTT.

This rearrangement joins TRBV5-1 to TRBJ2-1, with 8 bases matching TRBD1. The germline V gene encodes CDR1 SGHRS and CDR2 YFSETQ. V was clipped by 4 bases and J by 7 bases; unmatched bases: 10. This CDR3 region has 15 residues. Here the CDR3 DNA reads TGCGCCAGCAGCCAGATAGGACAGGGTACGAATGAGCAGTTCTTC. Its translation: CASSQIGQGTNEQFF.

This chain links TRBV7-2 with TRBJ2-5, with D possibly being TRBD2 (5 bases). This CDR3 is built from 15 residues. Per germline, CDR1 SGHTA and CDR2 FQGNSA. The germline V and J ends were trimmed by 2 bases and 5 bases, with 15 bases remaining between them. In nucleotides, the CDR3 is TGTGCCAGCAGCTTAAAGTCGTACACTAGTGAGACCCAGTACTTC. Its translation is CASSLKSYTSETQYF.

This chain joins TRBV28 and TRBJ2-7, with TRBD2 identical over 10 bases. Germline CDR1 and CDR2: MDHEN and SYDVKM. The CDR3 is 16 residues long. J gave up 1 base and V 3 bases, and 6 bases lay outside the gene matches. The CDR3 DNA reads TGTGCCAGCAGTTTTTATAGGACTAGCGGATCCTACGAGCAGTACTTC. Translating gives CASSFYRTSGSYEQYF.

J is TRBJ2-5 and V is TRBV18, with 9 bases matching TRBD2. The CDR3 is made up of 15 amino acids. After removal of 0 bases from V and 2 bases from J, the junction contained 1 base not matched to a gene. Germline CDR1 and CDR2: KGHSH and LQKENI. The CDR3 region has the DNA TGTGCCAGCTCACCACCGGGACTAGCACAAGAGACCCAGTACTTC. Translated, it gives CASSPPGLAQETQYF.

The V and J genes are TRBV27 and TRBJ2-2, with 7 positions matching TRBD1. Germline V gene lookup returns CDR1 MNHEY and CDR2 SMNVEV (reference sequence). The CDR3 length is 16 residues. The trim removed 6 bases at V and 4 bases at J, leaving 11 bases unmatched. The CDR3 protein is CASRFTPTGITGELFF. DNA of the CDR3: TGTGCCAGCAGATTCACCCCGACAGGGATCACCGGGGAGCTGTTTTTT.

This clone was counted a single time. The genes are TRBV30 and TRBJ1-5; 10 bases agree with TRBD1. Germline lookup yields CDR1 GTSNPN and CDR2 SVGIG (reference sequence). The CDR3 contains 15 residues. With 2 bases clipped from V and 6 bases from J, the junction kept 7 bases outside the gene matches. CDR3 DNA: TGTGCCTGGAGTACGGGACAGGGGTTCTTTCAGCCCCAGCATTTT. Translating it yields CAWSTGQGFFQPQHF.

This chain's CDR3 is CASSRLDRGPGNTIYF. The CDR3 nucleotides are TGTGCCAGCAGCCGTTTGGACAGGGGGCCTGGAAACACCATATATTTT. The V and J genes are TRBV7-2 and TRBJ1-3; TRBD1 matches 11 bases. CDR1 and CDR2 from the germline V gene are SGHTA and FQGNSA. With V trimmed by 5 bases and J by 2 bases, 5 bases remained unmatched. The CDR3 runs to 16 residues. Drawing the rest from reference TRBV7-2 and TRBJ1-3, the complete variable domain is GAGVSQSPSNKVTEKGKDVELRCDPISGHTALYWYRQSLGQGLEFLIYFQGNSAPDKSGLPSDRFSAERTGGSVSTLTIQRTQQEDSAVYLCASSRLDRGPGNTIYFGEGSWLTVV.

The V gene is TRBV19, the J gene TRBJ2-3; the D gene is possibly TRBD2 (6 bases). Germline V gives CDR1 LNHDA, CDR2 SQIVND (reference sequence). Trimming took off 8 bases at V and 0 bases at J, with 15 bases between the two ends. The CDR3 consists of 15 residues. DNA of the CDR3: TGTGCCAGTCGATTTAGCGGATCTAGCACAGATACGCAGTATTTT. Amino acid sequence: CASRFSGSSTDTQYF.

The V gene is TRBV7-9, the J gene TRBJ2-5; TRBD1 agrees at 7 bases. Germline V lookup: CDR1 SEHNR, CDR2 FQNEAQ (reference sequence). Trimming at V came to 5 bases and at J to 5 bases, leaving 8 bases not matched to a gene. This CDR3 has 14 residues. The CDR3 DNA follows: TGTGCCAGCAGCCGGGGACAGCCGCCCGAGACCCAGTACTTC. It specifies CASSRGQPPETQYF.

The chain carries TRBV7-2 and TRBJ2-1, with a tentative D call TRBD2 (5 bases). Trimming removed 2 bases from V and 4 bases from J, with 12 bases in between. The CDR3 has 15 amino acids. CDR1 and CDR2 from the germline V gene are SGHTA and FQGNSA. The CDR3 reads CASSLRSGIYNEQFF. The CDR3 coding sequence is TGTGCCAGCAGCTTACGGTCGGGGATTTACAATGAGCAGTTCTTC.

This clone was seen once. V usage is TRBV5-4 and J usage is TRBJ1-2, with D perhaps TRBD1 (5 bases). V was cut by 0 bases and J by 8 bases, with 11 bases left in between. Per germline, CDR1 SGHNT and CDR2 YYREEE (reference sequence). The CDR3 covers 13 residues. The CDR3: CASSLAAGNGYTF. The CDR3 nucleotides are TGTGCCAGCAGCTTGGCGGCAGGGAACGGCTACACCTTC.

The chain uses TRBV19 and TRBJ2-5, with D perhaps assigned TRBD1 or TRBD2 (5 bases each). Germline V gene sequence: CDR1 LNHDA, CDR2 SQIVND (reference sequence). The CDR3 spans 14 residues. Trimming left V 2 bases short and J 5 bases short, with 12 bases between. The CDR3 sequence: CASSISGLWETQYF. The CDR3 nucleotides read TGTGCCAGTAGTATATCGGGGCTCTGGGAGACCCAGTACTTC.

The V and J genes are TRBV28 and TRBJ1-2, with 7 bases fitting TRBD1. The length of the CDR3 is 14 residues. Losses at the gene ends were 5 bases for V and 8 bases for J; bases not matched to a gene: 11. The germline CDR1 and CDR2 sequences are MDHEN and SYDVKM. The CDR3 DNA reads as TGTGCCAGCAGTAGGGCCGGGACAGCTGTCGGCTACACCTTC. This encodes CASSRAGTAVGYTF.

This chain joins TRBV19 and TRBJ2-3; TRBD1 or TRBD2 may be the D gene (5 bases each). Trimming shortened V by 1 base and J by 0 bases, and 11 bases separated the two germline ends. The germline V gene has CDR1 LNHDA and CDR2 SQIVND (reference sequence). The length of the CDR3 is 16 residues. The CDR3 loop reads CASSIGGGRSTDTQYF. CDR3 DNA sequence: TGTGCCAGTAGTATAGGTGGGGGTAGAAGCACAGATACGCAGTATTTT.